Following are 21 T cell receptor beta chains from one sample sequenced in a study of blood T cell repertoires in COVID-19. The assay was immunoSEQ multiplex PCR, and TCRdb's table has in-frame clones only and misses some. This sample carries hundreds of thousands of clones, roughly 88% of them seen once, and the ten largest clones take about 8.6%. Material: peripheral blood. Receptors were obtained from a man younger than 35 with active or convalescent COVID-19.

The chain has TRBV7-2 and TRBJ2-7; the match to TRBD2 covers 7 bases. Trimming took 5 bases from V and 3 from J; bases not matched to a gene: 7. Germline V CDR1 and CDR2: SGHTA, FQGNSA. This CDR3 has 14 residues. The DNA for the CDR3 is TGTGCCAGCAGCCCAGCCCAGCGGGGCTACGAGCAGTACTTC. Its translation is CASSPAQRGYEQYF.

The V call is TRBV9, the J call TRBJ2-7; 11 nucleotides align to TRBD2. Germline assignment: CDR1 SGDLS and CDR2 YYNGEE. The ends lost 3 bases at V and 3 bases at J; junction bases unmatched: 5. The CDR3 length is 15 residues. DNA for the CDR3: TGTGCCAGCAGCGCCTCGGGACTAGCGGACTACGAGCAGTACTTC. This codes for CASSASGLADYEQYF.

As regards this clone: The same CDR3 can be traced to other DNA sequences in this sample. The chain recombines TRBV9 with TRBJ1-2; 7 bases map to TRBD1. Germline V gene sequence: CDR1 SGDLS, CDR2 YYNGEE. The CDR3 extends over 15 amino acids. Trimming cost V 0 bases and J 2 bases; bases outside gene matches: 4. The DNA for the CDR3 is TGTGCCAGCAGCGTAGGGGACAGCTTAAACTATGGCTACACCTTC. Its translation: CASSVGDSLNYGYTF.

J is TRBJ1-3 and V is TRBV9; possible D gene TRBD1, 5 bases. V was clipped by 0 bases and J by 0 bases, with 10 bases between them. CDR3 size: 16 residues. CDR1 and CDR2 (germline): SGDLS, YYNGEE. In DNA form, the CDR3 reads TGTGCCAGCAGCGTAGGCGGGGGTAGCTCTGGAAACACCATATATTTT. It translates to CASSVGGGSSGNTIYF.

V and J are TRBV6-2 or TRBV6-3 and TRBJ1-5, with 9 nucleotides matching TRBD1. The trim removed 2 bases at V and 4 bases at J, leaving 6 bases unmatched. This CDR3 is 16 amino acids long. The V gene's germline CDR1 is MNHEY and CDR2 SVGEGT. CDR3 sequence: CASSYAGQGKNQPQHF. In DNA, the CDR3 is TGTGCCAGCAGTTACGCGGGACAGGGAAAAAATCAGCCCCAGCATTTT.

This chain uses TRBV6-2 or TRBV6-3 with TRBJ1-2; TRBD1 aligns across 10 bases. The length of the CDR3 is 14 residues. The junction had 2 bases not matched to a gene; V was cut back by 0 bases and J by 7 bases. Germline assignment: CDR1 MNHEY and CDR2 SVGEGT. CDR3 DNA: TGTGCCAGCAGTTACTCGGGACAGGGGCTTGGCTACACCTTC. The encoded protein is CASSYSGQGLGYTF.

The chain employs TRBV19 and TRBJ2-7; D is perhaps TRBD1 (6 bases). CDR1 and CDR2 (germline): LNHDA, SQIVND (reference sequence). The CDR3 is 12 amino acids. Trimming took 4 bases from V and 4 from J, leaving 8 bases between them. The CDR3 here is CASSTQGYEQYF. The DNA of the CDR3 is TGTGCCAGTAGTACCCAGGGGTACGAGCAGTACTTC.

The chain employs TRBV7-3 and TRBJ2-1; D may be TRBD1 (6 bases). CDR1 is SGHTA, CDR2 FQGTGA, per germline. This CDR3 comprises 16 residues. Trimming took off 5 bases at V and 8 bases at J, with 22 bases between the two ends. The CDR3 sequence: CASSPLRITKGDEQFF. The CDR3 nucleotides read TGTGCCAGCAGCCCACTAAGGATAACAAAGGGGGATGAGCAGTTCTTC.

The chain couples TRBV27 to TRBJ2-5, with TRBD1 matching over 7 bases. Germline CDR1 reads MNHEY; CDR2 reads SMNVEV (reference sequence). The CDR3 is made up of 14 amino acids. Losses at the gene ends were 5 bases for V and 4 bases for J; bases not matched to a gene: 7. CDR3: CASSLRQGVETQYF. The DNA for the CDR3 is TGTGCCAGCAGTCTCCGACAGGGAGTAGAGACCCAGTACTTC.

J is TRBJ1-3 and V is TRBV3-1 (or the pseudogene TRBV3-2); 8 nucleotides line up with TRBD1. The CDR3 runs to 16 residues. The trim removed 6 bases at V and 2 bases at J, leaving 9 bases unmatched. The germline V gene encodes CDR1 LGHDT and CDR2 YNNKEL (reference sequence). CDR3 loop: CASRGAGGDPGNTIYF. For the CDR3, the DNA is TGTGCCAGCAGGGGGGCAGGGGGCGACCCTGGAAACACCATATATTTT.

The CDR3 DNA sequence: TGTGCCAGCAGTCTACAGAGCTCCTATAATTCACCCCTCCACTTT. It translates to CASSLQSSYNSPLHF. V is TRBV25-1 and J is TRBJ1-6; no clear D gene. V lost 5 bases to trimming and J lost 0 bases, with 8 bases between them. CDR1 is MGHDK, CDR2 SYGVNS, per germline. The CDR3 totals 15 residues.

The chain employs TRBV7-3 and TRBJ2-3; 10 positions agree with TRBD2. The CDR3 totals 15 residues. Germline V gene sequence: CDR1 SGHTA, CDR2 FQGTGA. Losses at the gene ends were 5 bases for V and 2 bases for J; bases not matched to a gene: 4. CDR3 sequence (DNA): TGTGCCAGCAGCCTAGCGGGGGCGATCACAGATACGCAGTATTTT. Its translation is CASSLAGAITDTQYF.

The chain joins TRBV29-1 to TRBJ2-7; TRBD2 agrees at 10 bases. With 4 bases clipped from V and 2 bases from J, the junction kept 8 bases outside the gene matches. The germline CDR1 and CDR2 sequences are SQVTM and ANQGSEA. The CDR3 is made up of 15 amino acids. CDR3 nucleotides: TGCAGCGTTGGAGGGACCCTAGCGGGGGCCTACGAGCAGTACTTC. Amino acids: CSVGGTLAGAYEQYF.

The gene calls are TRBV6-1 and TRBJ1-2; D is unresolved. V was cut by 1 base and J by 4 bases, with 7 bases left in between. Germline lookup yields CDR1 MNHNS and CDR2 SASEGT. CDR3 length: 13 residues. The CDR3 nucleotides read TGTGCCAGCAGTGAAGGAAGCTTCTATGGCTACACCTTC. This translates into CASSEGSFYGYTF.

V usage is TRBV3-1 (or the pseudogene TRBV3-2) and J usage is TRBJ1-2; D gene unclear. Germline assignment: CDR1 LGHDT and CDR2 YNNKEL (reference sequence). The ends were cut back, 1 base at V and 8 bases at J, with 11 bases in the middle. The CDR3 is 13 amino acids. CDR3 DNA: TGTGCCAGCAGCCAAGTTACAGTAACAGGCTACACCTTC. It is translated as CASSQVTVTGYTF.

The chain carries TRBV3-1 (or the pseudogene TRBV3-2) and TRBJ2-3; 13 bases agree with TRBD2. Germline values: CDR1 LGHDT, CDR2 YNNKEL (reference sequence). V shed 4 bases, J shed 1 base, and the junction held 2 bases outside the gene matches. This CDR3 region has 16 residues. This chain's CDR3 is CASSPGTSGGTDTQYF. In DNA, the CDR3 is TGTGCCAGCAGCCCCGGGACTAGCGGGGGCACAGATACGCAGTATTTT.

The DNA of the CDR3 is TGTGCCAGCAGCTTAGTACCAGAACACAATGAAAAACTGTTTTTT. Translation: CASSLVPEHNEKLFF. The chain joins TRBV7-9 to TRBJ1-4; no firm D call. The germline gives CDR1 SEHNR, CDR2 FQNEAQ (reference sequence). Trimming took 1 base from V and 5 from J, leaving 11 bases between them. The CDR3 sequence is 15 residues long. Drawing the rest from reference TRBV7-9 and TRBJ1-4, the complete variable domain is DTGVSQNPRHKITKRGQNVTFRCDPISEHNRLYWYRQTLGQGPEFLTYFQNEAQLEKSRLLSDRFSAERPKGSFSTLEIQRTEQGDSAMYLCASSLVPEHNEKLFFGSGTQLSVL.

The chain uses TRBV27 and TRBJ2-3, with D possibly being TRBD1 (6 bases). CDR3 size: 15 residues. V was shortened by 3 bases and J by 4 bases, with 14 bases between the two germline ends. Looked up from germline, CDR1 is MNHEY and CDR2 is SMNVEV (reference sequence). CDR3 coding DNA: TGTGCCAGCAGTTTTTCGGACAGCTCCCCAGATACGCAGTATTTT. It yields the protein CASSFSDSSPDTQYF.

For this clone: Other nucleotide sequences in the sample specify the same CDR3. The CDR3 DNA is TGCGCCAGCAGCCCAGGACTAGCGGGGGGCCTAGCCAAAAACATTCAGTACTTC. It is translated as CASSPGLAGGLAKNIQYF. This rearrangement joins TRBV4-1 to TRBJ2-4; 14 bases map to TRBD2. Germline trimming cut 4 bases from V and 0 bases from J; bases unmatched to any gene: 5. The CDR3 length is 18 residues. The germline gives CDR1 MGHRA, CDR2 YSYEKL.

The chain combines TRBV5-1 with TRBJ1-2; D is uncertain. CDR1 and CDR2 (germline): SGHRS, YFSETQ. Trimming stripped 0 bases from V and 1 base from J, with 10 bases between. CDR3 length: 15 residues. CDR3 bases: TGCGCCAGCAGCTTGGATCCTGGAGATAACTATGGCTACACCTTC. Its protein product is CASSLDPGDNYGYTF.

The gene calls are TRBV5-4 and TRBJ2-7; D is perhaps TRBD1 (5 bases). Trimming took off 2 bases at V and 3 bases at J, with 9 bases between the two ends. Germline V gene lookup returns CDR1 SGHNT and CDR2 YYREEE (reference sequence). CDR3 length: 13 residues. The CDR3 protein is CASSLSTGYEQYF. The CDR3 bases are TGTGCCAGCAGCTTATCCACAGGCTACGAGCAGTACTTC.